Shown below are 8 T cell receptor beta chains from a single sample sequenced in a study of human T cells and chemical hapten exposure. TCRdb re-derived calls from the RACE reads in MiXCR, one entry per CDR3 protein. The profile shows some 400,000 distinct CDR3 sequences, 5.1% of them singletons. The sample's time point: pre-sensitization, week 0. Noted treatment: therapeutic diphenylcyclopropenone sensitization with weekly scalp DPC. The specimen was whole blood, collected in connection with sensitization to the hapten diphenylcyclopropenone (DPC). The source of these receptors is a woman in her forties or fifties with alopecia areata. Some clones in this sample may be carry-over from other donors' samples.

This chain joins TRBV29-1 and TRBJ2-1; TRBD1 matches at 8 bases. The CDR3 loop spans 14 amino acids. CDR1 is SQVTM, CDR2 ANQGSEA, per germline. CDR3 bases: TGCAGGGCAAGTCGTACGGGGGACAGGAATGAGCAGTTCTTC. Translating gives CRASRTGDRNEQFF.

This clonotype was seen at least ten times. The rearrangement uses TRBV29-1 and TRBJ2-5; D unclear. The CDR3 extends over 12 amino acids. The V end was cut by 8 bases, the J end by 5 bases, with 15 bases between. Germline-derived CDR1 and CDR2 are SQVTM and ANQGSEA. This CDR3 is CSIRHLSETQYF. As DNA, the CDR3 is TGCAGCATCCGCCACCTGTCGGAGACCCAGTACTTC.

The sample holds many counts of this clonotype. The chain uses TRBV2 and TRBJ2-7; D is possibly TRBD1 (6 bases). This CDR3 contains 13 residues. Germline V lookup: CDR1 SNHLY, CDR2 FYNNEI. Trimming shortened V by 5 bases and J by 1 base, and 9 bases separated the two germline ends. The CDR3 nucleotides read TGTGCCAGCAGTCGGACAGTTTCCTACGAGCAGTACTTC. Translating gives CASSRTVSYEQYF.

This clonotype was seen repeatedly, ten times or more. The rearrangement joins TRBV20-1 to TRBJ1-6; a weak D match, TRBD1 (6 bases). CDR3 length: 16 amino acids. Germline CDR1 is DFQATT and CDR2 is SNEGSKA (reference sequence). Trimming took off 3 bases at V and 5 bases at J, with 17 bases between the two ends. CDR3 in DNA: TGCAGTGCTAGTAGTCAGGGGACACCAAATAATTCACCCCTCCACTTT. Protein product: CSASSQGTPNNSPLHF.

The sample holds many counts of this clonotype. The V gene is TRBV7-9, the J gene TRBJ1-1; 8 bases line up with TRBD1. CDR3 length: 17 amino acids. Germline-derived CDR1 and CDR2 are SEHNR and FQNEAQ (reference sequence). With 6 bases clipped from V and 0 bases from J, the junction kept 12 bases outside the gene matches. The CDR3: CASRSGQGPGLNTEAFF. CDR3 nucleotide sequence: TGTGCCAGCAGATCTGGACAGGGACCGGGACTGAACACTGAAGCTTTCTTT.

The chain is built from TRBV20-1 and TRBJ2-7, with D perhaps assigned TRBD1 or TRBD2 (5 bases each). Germline V gene sequence: CDR1 DFQATT, CDR2 SNEGSKA (reference sequence). The V gene lost 7 bases and the J gene lost 2 bases, with 15 bases spanning the gap. The CDR3 runs to 13 residues. The CDR3 loop reads CSVTGLGTYEQYF. The CDR3 DNA sequence: TGCAGTGTAACGGGGCTGGGCACCTACGAGCAGTACTTC.

This clonotype was observed at least ten times. V gene TRBV5-8 combines with J gene TRBJ2-5; 9 bases align to TRBD1. CDR1 SGHTS and CDR2 YDEGEE come from the germline V gene. The V segment lost 2 bases and the J segment 5 bases; nucleotides outside the gene matches: 16. The CDR3 extends over 18 amino acids. CDR3 protein: CASSLVPPRTGDEETQYF. Here the CDR3 DNA reads TGTGCCAGCAGCTTAGTTCCCCCCCGGACAGGGGATGAGGAGACCCAGTACTTC.

This clonotype was detected many times. The rearrangement joins TRBV4-1 to TRBJ1-2; 12 positions match TRBD1. CDR1 is MGHRA and CDR2 is YSYEKL in the germline V gene. This CDR3 region has 18 residues. V gave up 1 base and J gave up 5 bases; unmatched junction bases: 11. For the CDR3, the DNA is TGCGCCAGCAGCCAAGCGGGACAGGGGGCCAATATAGAGTATGGCTACACCTTC. Translation gives CASSQAGQGANIEYGYTF.